These T cell receptor beta chains were read from a single sample in a study of blood T cells in healthy people across ages. TCRdb reprocessed the 5' RACE reads with MiXCR, giving one entry per CDR3 protein. The sample holds 760,000 or so distinct CDR3 sequences; 20% to 30% are singletons and the top ten take more than 7.5%. This sample was shared with a second study, whose subject was T cells of mothers and their children.

The specimen sequenced was blood. These receptors came from a boy younger than 18 in good health. Both conserved end residues are part of each CDR3. D genes are given only for firm matches. Clone sizes are given selectively: once, few, many, or a class where the clone is expanded.

V gene: TRBV29-1
clone size: .
J gene: TRBJ2-2
D gene: .
CDR3 DNA: TGCAGCGGCCACACAGGGACCGGGGAGCTGTTTTTT
CDR3 protein: CSGHTGTGELFF

V gene: TRBV11-2
clone size: .
J gene: TRBJ2-5
D gene: .
CDR3 DNA: TGTGCCAGCAGCTTAGTTCGGGCCGACCTTCCGAAGACCCAGTACTTC
CDR3 protein: CASSLVRADLPKTQYF

V gene: TRBV7-2
clone size: few
J gene: TRBJ2-3
D gene: .
CDR3 DNA: TGTGCCAGCAGCTTTCCGGGGTCCACAGATACGCAGTATTTT
CDR3 protein: CASSFPGSTDTQYF

V gene: TRBV10-2
clone size: few
J gene: TRBJ2-5
D gene: TRBD2
CDR3 DNA: TGCGCCAGCAGTGGGGGACTAGCGGGAGGCGACCAAGAGACCCAGTACTTC
CDR3 protein: CASSGGLAGGDQETQYF

V gene: TRBV7-9
clone size: .
J gene: TRBJ2-1
D gene: TRBD2
CDR3 DNA: TGTGCCAGCAGTAGCGGGGCTGTAAACAATGAGCAGTTCTTC
CDR3 protein: CASSSGAVNNEQFF

V gene: TRBV29-1
clone size: few
J gene: TRBJ2-7
D gene: TRBD2
CDR3 DNA: TGCAGCGTTGAATTGGCGGGGGGCTACGAGCAGTACTTC
CDR3 protein: CSVELAGGYEQYF

V gene: TRBV7-8
clone size: few
J gene: TRBJ2-7
D gene: .
CDR3 DNA: TGTGCCAGCAGCTTATCCTCATCGGGGAGTTACGAGCAGTACTTC
CDR3 protein: CASSLSSSGSYEQYF

V gene: TRBV15
clone size: few
J gene: TRBJ2-3
D gene: .
CDR3 DNA: TGTGCCACCAGCAGAGATCTGAGACTAGGGGACGGTACGCAGTATTTT
CDR3 protein: CATSRDLRLGDGTQYF

V gene: TRBV29-1
clone size: .
J gene: TRBJ2-1
D gene: TRBD1
CDR3 DNA: TGCAGCGCTACAGGGGCCTACAATGAGCAGTTCTTC
CDR3 protein: CSATGAYNEQFF

V gene: TRBV7-2
clone size: few
J gene: TRBJ2-1
D gene: TRBD2
CDR3 DNA: TGTGCCAGCAGCTTAGCGGGACTAGACGATGAGCAGTTCTTC
CDR3 protein: CASSLAGLDDEQFF

V gene: TRBV6-5
clone size: .
J gene: TRBJ2-5
D gene: TRBD2
CDR3 DNA: TGTGCCAGCAGTTACTCGGCCGCGGGGGGCATACGGCAAGAGACCCAGTACTTC
CDR3 protein: CASSYSAAGGIRQETQYF

V gene: TRBV6-6
clone size: .
J gene: TRBJ2-2
D gene: .
CDR3 DNA: TGTGCCAGTACAACTACGTGGGAGGGGGGCGGGGAGCTGTTTTTT
CDR3 protein: CASTTTWEGGGELFF

V gene: TRBV12-3/TRBV12-4
clone size: few
J gene: TRBJ1-5
D gene: TRBD1
CDR3 DNA: TGTGCCAGCCTATTGGGACAGGGCGGCCTCAATCAGCCCCAGCATTTT
CDR3 protein: CASLLGQGGLNQPQHF

V gene: TRBV29-1
clone size: few
J gene: TRBJ2-1
D gene: .
CDR3 DNA: TGCAGCGTTGACCAGGGACCCGACACGATCATCAATGAGCAGTTCTTC
CDR3 protein: CSVDQGPDTIINEQFF

V gene: TRBV18
clone size: .
J gene: TRBJ2-1
D gene: .
CDR3 DNA: TGTGCCAGCTCACCACCCGACCGGCTCAATGAGCAGTTCTTC
CDR3 protein: CASSPPDRLNEQFF

V gene: TRBV7-6
clone size: few
J gene: TRBJ2-7
D gene: .
CDR3 DNA: TGTGCCAGCAGCCCCGAAGGCTCAAGGGATGGTGATTGGTACGAGCAGTACTTC
CDR3 protein: CASSPEGSRDGDWYEQYF

V gene: TRBV12-3/TRBV12-4
clone size: .
J gene: TRBJ1-1
D gene: .
CDR3 DNA: TGTGCCAGCAGTTTCATAACCCACGTTTGGGGCACTGAAGCTTTCTTT
CDR3 protein: CASSFITHVWGTEAFF

V gene: TRBV20-1
clone size: many
J gene: TRBJ2-6
D gene: .
CDR3 DNA: TGCAGTGCTAGACAATCCTCGGCAGGGACGACTGGGGCCAACGTCCTGACTTTC
CDR3 protein: CSARQSSAGTTGANVLTF

V gene: TRBV4-2
clone size: few
J gene: TRBJ2-5
D gene: TRBD2
CDR3 DNA: TGTGCCAGCAGCCAAGGACTAGCGGGGGGTATGGAGGAGACCCAGTACTTC
CDR3 protein: CASSQGLAGGMEETQYF

V gene: TRBV28
clone size: .
J gene: TRBJ2-1
D gene: .
CDR3 DNA: TGTGCCAGCGTGCGATGGGTCGACGGTCCCAATGAGCAGTTCTTC
CDR3 protein: CASVRWVDGPNEQFF

V gene: TRBV7-2
clone size: few
J gene: TRBJ1-2
D gene: .
CDR3 DNA: TGTGCCAGCAGCGGTGGGAGGGTCTTTAACTATGGCTACACCTTC
CDR3 protein: CASSGGRVFNYGYTF

V gene: TRBV6-5
clone size: .
J gene: TRBJ2-3
D gene: .
CDR3 DNA: TGTGCCAGCAGTTACCATTCTAGCACAGATACCCAGTATTTT
CDR3 protein: CASSYHSSTDTQYF

V gene: TRBV7-3
clone size: many
J gene: TRBJ2-1
D gene: .
CDR3 DNA: TGTGCCAGCAGTCTAAGTCCCGCCTACAATGAGCAGTTCTTC
CDR3 protein: CASSLSPAYNEQFF

V gene: TRBV9
clone size: .
J gene: TRBJ1-1
D gene: .
CDR3 DNA: TGTGCCAGCAGTGCCGGACAGAAGGGAGAAGCTTTCTTT
CDR3 protein: CASSAGQKGEAFF

V gene: TRBV2
clone size: .
J gene: TRBJ2-1
D gene: .
CDR3 DNA: TGTGCCAGCAGTGAAACAGCCTCGACGAATGAGCAGTTCTTC
CDR3 protein: CASSETASTNEQFF